Detailed here is one T cell receptor (beta chain). Its matching antigen is unknown. This entry belongs to a study of T cells in Graves' hyperthyroidism and ophthalmopathy. Across the whole study: Staff took peripheral blood when the initial diagnosis was made, before any treatment began. Study outcomes and limitations: Most thyroid clonotypes expanded above 0.001 were also detected in blood. By a 13 V-J model, ophthalmopathy was set apart from stable hyperthyroidism.

V shed 6 bases, J shed 5 bases, and the junction held 7 bases outside the gene matches. This CDR3 is 16 amino acids long. The germline gives CDR1 MNHNS, CDR2 SASEGT. What was amplified from RNA transcripts were TCR beta CDR3 regions. TCR CDR3 regions were first amplified by RT-PCR with HTBI primers. One entry per CDR3 protein, called by TCRdb with MiXCR from the multiplex PCR reads. The sample lists 300,000 to 400,000 distinct CDR3 sequences; about 14% were seen once. The rearrangement uses TRBV6-1 and TRBJ2-5; TRBD2 aligns across 15 bases. The sample comprised blood. This TCR was recovered from a woman aged 30 to 39 with Graves' ophthalmopathy. In DNA form, the CDR3 reads TGTGCCAGCAGAACGGGACTAGCGGGGGGCGGTGAGACCCAGTACTTC. Its translation: CASRTGLAGGGETQYF.